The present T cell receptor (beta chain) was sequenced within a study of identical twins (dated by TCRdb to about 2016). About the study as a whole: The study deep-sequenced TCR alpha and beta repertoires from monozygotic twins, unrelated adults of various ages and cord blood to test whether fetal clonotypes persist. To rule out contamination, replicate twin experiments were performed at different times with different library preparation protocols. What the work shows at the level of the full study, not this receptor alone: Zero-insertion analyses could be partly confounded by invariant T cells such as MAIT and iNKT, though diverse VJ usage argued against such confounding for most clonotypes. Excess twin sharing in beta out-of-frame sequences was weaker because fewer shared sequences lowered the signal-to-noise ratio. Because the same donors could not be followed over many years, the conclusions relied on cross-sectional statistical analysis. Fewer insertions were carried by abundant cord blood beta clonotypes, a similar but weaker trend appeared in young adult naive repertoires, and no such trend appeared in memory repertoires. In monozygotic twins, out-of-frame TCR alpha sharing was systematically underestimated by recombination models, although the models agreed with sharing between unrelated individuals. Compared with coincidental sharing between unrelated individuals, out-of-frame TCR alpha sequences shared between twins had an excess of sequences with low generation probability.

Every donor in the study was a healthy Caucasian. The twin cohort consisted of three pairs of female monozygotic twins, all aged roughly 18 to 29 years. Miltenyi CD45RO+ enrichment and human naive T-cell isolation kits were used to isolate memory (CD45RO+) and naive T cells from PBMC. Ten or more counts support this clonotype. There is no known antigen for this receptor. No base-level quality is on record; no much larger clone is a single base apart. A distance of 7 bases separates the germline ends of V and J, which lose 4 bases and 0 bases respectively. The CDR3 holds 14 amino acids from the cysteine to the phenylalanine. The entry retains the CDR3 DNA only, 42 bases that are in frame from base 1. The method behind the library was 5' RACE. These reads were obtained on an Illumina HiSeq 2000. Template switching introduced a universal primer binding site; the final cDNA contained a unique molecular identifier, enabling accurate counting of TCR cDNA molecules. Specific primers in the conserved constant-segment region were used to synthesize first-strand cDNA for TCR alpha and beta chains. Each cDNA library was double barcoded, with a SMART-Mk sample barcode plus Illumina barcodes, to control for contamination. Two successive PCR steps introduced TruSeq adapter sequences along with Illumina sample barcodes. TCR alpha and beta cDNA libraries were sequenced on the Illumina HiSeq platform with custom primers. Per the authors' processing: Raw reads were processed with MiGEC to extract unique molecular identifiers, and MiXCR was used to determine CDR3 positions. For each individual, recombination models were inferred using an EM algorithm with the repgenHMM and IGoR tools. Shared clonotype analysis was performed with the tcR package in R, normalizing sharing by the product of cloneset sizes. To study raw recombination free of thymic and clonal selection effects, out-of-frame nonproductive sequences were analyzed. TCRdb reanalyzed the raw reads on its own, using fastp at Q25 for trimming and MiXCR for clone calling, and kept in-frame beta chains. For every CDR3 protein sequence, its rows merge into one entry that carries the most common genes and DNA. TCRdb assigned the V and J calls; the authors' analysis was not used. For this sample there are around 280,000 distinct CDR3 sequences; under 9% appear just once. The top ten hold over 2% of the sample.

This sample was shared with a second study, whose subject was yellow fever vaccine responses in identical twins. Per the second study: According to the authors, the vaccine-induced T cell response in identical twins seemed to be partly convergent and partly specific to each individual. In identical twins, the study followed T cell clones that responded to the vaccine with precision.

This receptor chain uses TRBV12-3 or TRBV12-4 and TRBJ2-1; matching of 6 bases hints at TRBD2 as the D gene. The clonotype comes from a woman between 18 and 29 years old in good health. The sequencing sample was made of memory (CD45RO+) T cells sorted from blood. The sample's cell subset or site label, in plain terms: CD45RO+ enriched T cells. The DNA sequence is TGTGCCAGCAGTTCGGGAGTCTCCTACAATGAGCAGTTCTTC. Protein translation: CASSSGVSYNEQFF.